A selection of T cell receptor beta chains follows, all from one sample in a study of shared clonotypes between healthy human individuals. Data came from immunoSEQ multiplex PCR; TCRdb stores just in-frame clones and leaves some out. The sample includes some 2,100,000 clones, 90% to 96% of them seen just once. Sequencing was performed on naive CD4+ T cells sorted from blood. These receptors all come from a man between 18 and 29 years old in good health. Both conserved end residues are part of each CDR3. A D gene is named only where the DNA matches it firmly. Not every row has a clone size; where given, it reads once, few, many or a size class.

NA	NA	TRBJ1-1	TRBV28	TGTGCCAGCAGCCTACGCGCGGGGTCTAGTGAAGCTTTCTTT	CASSLRAGSSEAFF
NA	few	TRBJ2-5	TRBV2	TGTGCCAGCAGTGAAGGCGAGACCCAGTACTTC	CASSEGETQYF
NA	few	TRBJ1-5	TRBV19	TGTGCCAGTAGTATTGTGAATCAGCCCCAGCATTTT	CASSIVNQPQHF
NA	NA	TRBJ1-2	TRBV5-1	TGCGCCAGCAGACGACAGGACAATAACTATGGCTACACCTTC	CASRRQDNNYGYTF
TRBD2	NA	TRBJ2-3	TRBV9	TGTGCCAGCAGCGTAGTCAGCGGGAATACGCAGTATTTT	CASSVVSGNTQYF
NA	NA	TRBJ1-2	TRBV16	TGTGCCAGCACCGCGGGTGTTGGCTACACCTTC	CASTAGVGYTF
NA	NA	TRBJ2-5	TRBV5-4	TGTGCCAGCAGCACGGGCTCGACAATGCCTCAAGAGACCCAGTACTTC	CASSTGSTMPQETQYF
NA	NA	TRBJ1-4	TRBV6-5	TGTGCCAGCAGTGAACAGGGCAGCGGTGGAAAACTGTTTTTT	CASSEQGSGGKLFF
TRBD2	once	TRBJ2-1	TRBV5-4	TGTGCCAGCAGCTCAGGACTAGCGGGAGGGTATGAGCAGTTCTTC	CASSSGLAGGYEQFF
NA	NA	TRBJ1-5	TRBV28	TGTGCCAGCAGTTCCGACAATTATAGCAATCAGCCCCAGCATTTT	CASSSDNYSNQPQHF
NA	NA	TRBJ2-7	TRBV10-1	TGCGCCAGCAGTGCGGCAGGGGCCTACGAGCAGTACTTC	CASSAAGAYEQYF
NA	NA	TRBJ2-2	TRBV5-4	TGTGCCAGCAGCATATACTGGTGGGGGAACACCGGGGAGCTGTTTTTT	CASSIYWWGNTGELFF
NA	NA	TRBJ2-6	TRBV27	TGTGCCAGCAGTGTGCCAGGGCTCCCCTCTGGGGCCAACGTCCTGACTTTC	CASSVPGLPSGANVLTF
NA	NA	TRBJ1-2	TRBV7-9	TGTGCCAGCAGCTTGGCGACAGTTGGCTACACCTTC	CASSLATVGYTF
NA	NA	TRBJ2-5	TRBV5-1	TGCGCCAGCAGCTTGGACGGGATGCAACAGACCCAGTACTTC	CASSLDGMQQTQYF
NA	once	TRBJ2-5	TRBV7-7	TGTGCTAGCAGCCCCTCTAGCGTGGGAGAGACCCAGTACTTC	CASSPSSVGETQYF
TRBD1	once	TRBJ1-1	TRBV6-1	TGTGCCAGCAGTGAATCTGTGTGGGACAGGGTTCCTGCGGCTTTCTTT	CASSESVWDRVPAAFF
NA	NA	TRBJ1-1	TRBV6-6	TGTGCCAGCAGTTTCGGGAAATCTGAAGCTTTCTTT	CASSFGKSEAFF
TRBD2	NA	TRBJ2-2	TRBV11-2	TGTGCCAGCAGCAGTCTCCGGACTAGCGGGAGGGCCAGGGGCGGGGAGCTGTTTTTT	CASSSLRTSGRARGGELFF
NA	NA	TRBJ1-3	TRBV10-3	TGTGCCATCAGTGAAGTGTCGGAATCTGGAAACACCATATATTTT	CAISEVSESGNTIYF
NA	NA	TRBJ1-3	TRBV30	TGTGCCTGGAACATCGGAACCTCTGGAAACACCATATATTTT	CAWNIGTSGNTIYF
NA	NA	TRBJ1-6	TRBV4-2	TGTGCCAGCAGCCAAGTGGGGGAGGGGATGAATTCACCCCTCCACTTT	CASSQVGEGMNSPLHF
NA	NA	TRBJ1-5	TRBV7-9	TGTGCCAGCAGCACCGTAAATCAGCCCCAGCATTTT	CASSTVNQPQHF
TRBD1	NA	TRBJ1-1	TRBV4-3	TGCGCCAGCAGCCAAGATTCAGGGGGCACTGAAGCTTTCTTT	CASSQDSGGTEAFF
NA	NA	TRBJ2-5	TRBV7-2	TGTGCCAGCAGCTTAAGGGGGGCCCAGGAGACCCAGTACTTC	CASSLRGAQETQYF